This T cell receptor beta chain was recorded in a study of human T cells and chemical hapten exposure. About the research overall: Patch tests put 0.01% DPC on the upper back, read at 6 days.

The library labeled individual cDNA molecules by adding unique molecular identifiers to them. Authors' methods: Samples had a median of around 96,000 TCRs, ranging about 20,000 to 690,600. TCRdb analysed the RACE reads with MiXCR anew, one entry per CDR3 protein. The V and J calls reflect TCRdb's pipeline rather than the authors' work. The table lists 150,000 to 200,000 distinct CDR3 sequences, about 14% of them singletons. Time point meaning: patch test 1, 2 weeks after DPC sensitization. Regarding treatment: therapeutic diphenylcyclopropenone sensitization with weekly scalp DPC. Per germline, CDR1 SGHRS and CDR2 YFSETQ. Trimming at V came to 3 bases and at J to 0 bases, leaving 1 base not matched to a gene. The CDR3 totals 14 residues.

The rearrangement links TRBV5-1 to TRBJ1-1, with TRBD1 matching over 8 bases. The sequenced sample was whole blood, obtained in connection with sensitization to the hapten diphenylcyclopropenone (DPC). The receptor was derived from a young woman with alopecia areata. Some clones in this sample may be carry-over from other donors' samples. Here the CDR3 reads CASSSQGVNTEAFF. The CDR3 nucleotides are TGCGCCAGCAGCTCACAGGGGGTGAACACTGAAGCTTTCTTT.